This T cell receptor (beta chain) came from a study of blood T cell repertoires in COVID-19. Turning to the study itself: Some COVID-19 samples were acute and others convalescent; all came from the United States, Italy and Spain. From T cells, B-cell-depleted T cells, or PBMCs came the material, which was cDNA or gDNA.

All enrollees were roughly 18 to 90 years old and from under 25 US areas. Cohorts were based on clinical histories the participants reported. Using immunoSEQ multiplex PCR, the repertoire was profiled, and TCRdb retains in-frame clones only, with some absent. There are about 200,000 clones in the sample; roughly 86% occur only once, and roughly 4% lies in the top ten. The CDR3 runs 17 residues. Germline V CDR1 and CDR2: SGHRS, YFSETQ. Unmatched junction bases numbered 9, after V lost 2 bases and J lost 3 bases. This TCR was sampled from a woman in her twenties or thirties with acute COVID-19. What was sequenced was PBMCs or T cells enriched from blood (not recorded which). This chain connects TRBV5-1 to TRBJ1-4; 8 bases map to TRBD1. CDR3: CASSFRAGGLSNEKLFF. The CDR3 DNA follows: TGCGCCAGCAGCTTCCGGGCAGGGGGCTTATCTAATGAAAAACTGTTTTTT.